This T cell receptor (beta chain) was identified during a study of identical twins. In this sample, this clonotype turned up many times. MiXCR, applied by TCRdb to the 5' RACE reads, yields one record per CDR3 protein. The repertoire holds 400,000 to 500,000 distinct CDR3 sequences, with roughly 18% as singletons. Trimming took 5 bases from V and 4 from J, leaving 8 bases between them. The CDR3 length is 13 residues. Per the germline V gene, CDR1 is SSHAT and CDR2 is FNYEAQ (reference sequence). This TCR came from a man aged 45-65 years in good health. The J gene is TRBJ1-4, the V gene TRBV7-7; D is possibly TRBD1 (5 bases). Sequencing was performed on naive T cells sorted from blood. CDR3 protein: CASSRDLNEKLFF. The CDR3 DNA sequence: TGTGCCAGCAGCAGGGACCTTAATGAAAAACTGTTTTTT.